This T cell receptor (beta chain) was identified in a study of Graves' ophthalmopathy and Graves' hyperthyroidism. On the study more broadly: Where ophthalmopathy was absent within 18 months of follow-up, hyperthyroidism was stable.

This clonotype has just a few counts. Antigen unknown. General study findings and limits: Ophthalmopathy cases were distinguished from stable hyperthyroidism by a 13-signature model, reaching around 90% sensitivity and over 80% specificity.

Excluded: other autoimmune disease, uncontrolled infection, pregnancy or lactation. The authors amplified TCR beta CDR3 regions, and they did so from RNA transcripts for repertoire sequencing. Scientists carried out first-round RT-PCR using HTBI primers and then a second-round multiplex PCR. TCRdb redid the calling of the multiplex PCR reads with MiXCR, one entry per CDR3 protein. The sample consists of more than 1,000,000 distinct CDR3 sequences, about two fifths of them appearing once. Sequenced material: peripheral blood or thyroid tissue (not recorded which). The source is an adult man with Graves' hyperthyroidism.

CDR3 in amino acids: CASSEFPGRSLREKLFF. The DNA of the CDR3 is TGTGCCAGCAGTGAATTCCCGGGGCGGTCCCTGCGGGAAAAACTGTTTTTT. The chain links TRBV25-1 to TRBJ1-4, with D possibly TRBD1 on 5 matching bases. V shed 1 base and J shed 8 bases, with 20 bases lying between them. Germline V lookup: CDR1 MGHDK, CDR2 SYGVNS. The CDR3 consists of 17 residues. The full variable domain, with the rest looked up from reference TRBV25-1 and TRBJ1-4, is EADIYQTPRYLVIGTGKKITLECSQTMGHDKMYWYQQDPGMELHLIHYSYGVNSTEKGDLSSESTVSRIRTEHFPLTLESARPSHTSQYLCASSEFPGRSLREKLFFGSGTQLSVL.